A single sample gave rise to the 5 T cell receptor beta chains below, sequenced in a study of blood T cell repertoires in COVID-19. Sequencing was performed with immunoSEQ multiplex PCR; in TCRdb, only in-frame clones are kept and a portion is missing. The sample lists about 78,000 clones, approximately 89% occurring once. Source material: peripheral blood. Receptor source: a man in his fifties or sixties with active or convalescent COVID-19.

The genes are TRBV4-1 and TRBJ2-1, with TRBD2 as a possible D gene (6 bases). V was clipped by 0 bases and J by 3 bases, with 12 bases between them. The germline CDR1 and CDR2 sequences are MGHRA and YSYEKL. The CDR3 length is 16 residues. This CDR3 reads CASSQDWRGGYNEQFF. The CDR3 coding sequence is TGCGCCAGCAGCCAAGATTGGAGGGGTGGCTACAATGAGCAGTTCTTC.

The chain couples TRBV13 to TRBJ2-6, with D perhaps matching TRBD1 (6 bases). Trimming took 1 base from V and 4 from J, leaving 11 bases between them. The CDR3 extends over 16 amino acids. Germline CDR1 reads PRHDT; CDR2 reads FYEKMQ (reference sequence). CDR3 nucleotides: TGTGCCAGCAGCTTAGACAGGGTCTCCGGGGCCAACGTCCTGACTTTC. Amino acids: CASSLDRVSGANVLTF.

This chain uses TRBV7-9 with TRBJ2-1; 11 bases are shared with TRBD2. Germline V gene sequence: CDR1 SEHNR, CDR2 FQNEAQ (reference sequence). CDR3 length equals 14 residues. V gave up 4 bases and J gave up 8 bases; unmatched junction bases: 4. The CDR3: CASSSGLAGYEQFF. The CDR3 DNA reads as TGTGCCAGCAGCTCCGGACTAGCGGGTTATGAGCAGTTCTTC.

The CDR3 region has the DNA TGTGCCAGCAGTGAAGCTGGGACAGGGGGGAGGACGCAGTATTTT. It specifies CASSEAGTGGRTQYF. This sequence joins TRBV6-1 and TRBJ2-3; 11 nucleotides align to TRBD1. Looked up from germline, CDR1 is MNHNS and CDR2 is SASEGT. V lost 0 bases to trimming and J lost 9 bases; unmatched junction nucleotides: 5. This CDR3 contains 15 residues.

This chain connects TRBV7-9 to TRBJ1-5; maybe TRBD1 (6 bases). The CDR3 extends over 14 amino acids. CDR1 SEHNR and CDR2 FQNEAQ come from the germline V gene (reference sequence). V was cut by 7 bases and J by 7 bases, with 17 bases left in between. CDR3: CASTRTGSGQPQHF. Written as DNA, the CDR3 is TGTGCCAGCACCCGTACAGGGTCCGGGCAGCCCCAGCATTTT.